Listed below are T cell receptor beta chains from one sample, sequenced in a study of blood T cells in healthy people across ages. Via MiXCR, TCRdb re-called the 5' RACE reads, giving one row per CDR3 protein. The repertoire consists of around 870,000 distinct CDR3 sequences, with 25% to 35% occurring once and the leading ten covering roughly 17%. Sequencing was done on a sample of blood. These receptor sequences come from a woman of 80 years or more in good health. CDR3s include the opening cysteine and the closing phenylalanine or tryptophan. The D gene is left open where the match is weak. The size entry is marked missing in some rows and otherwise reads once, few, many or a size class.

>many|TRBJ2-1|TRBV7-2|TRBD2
CASSLKAGGQLGEQFF
TGTGCCAGCAGCCTTAAAGCGGGGGGCCAATTAGGGGAGCAGTTCTTC
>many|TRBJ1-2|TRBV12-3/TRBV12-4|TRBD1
CASSPTQGASNYGYTF
TGTGCCAGCAGTCCGACACAGGGGGCCTCTAACTATGGCTACACCTTC
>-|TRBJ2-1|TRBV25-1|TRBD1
CASSEWRQGAYNEQFF
TGTGCCAGCAGTGAATGGAGGCAGGGGGCCTACAATGAGCAGTTCTTC
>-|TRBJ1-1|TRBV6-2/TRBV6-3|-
CASSYWSGRTREAFF
TGTGCCAGCAGTTACTGGTCAGGACGCACCCGTGAAGCTTTCTTT
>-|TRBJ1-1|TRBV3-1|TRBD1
CASSSTGGITEAFF
TGTGCCAGCAGCTCGACAGGGGGGATCACTGAAGCTTTCTTT
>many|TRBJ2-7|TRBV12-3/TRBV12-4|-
CASSLRGAHYTYEQYF
TGTGCCAGCAGTTTGAGAGGGGCCCATTACACCTACGAGCAGTACTTC
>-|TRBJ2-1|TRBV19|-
CASSIGAGTQFF
TGTGCCAGTAGTATCGGGGCAGGCACTCAGTTCTTC
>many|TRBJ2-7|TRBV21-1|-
CASSKEDRESYEQYF
TGTGCCAGCAGCAAAGAGGACAGGGAGTCCTACGAGCAGTACTTC
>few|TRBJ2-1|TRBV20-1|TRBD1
CSARAGTGYYNEQFF
TGCAGTGCTAGAGCCGGGACAGGGTACTACAATGAGCAGTTCTTC
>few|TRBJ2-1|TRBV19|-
CASTTPGKTNEQFF
TGTGCCAGTACCACACCGGGGAAAACCAATGAGCAGTTCTTC
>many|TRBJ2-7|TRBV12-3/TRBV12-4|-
CASSFRPFQGTDYEQYF
TGTGCCAGCAGTTTTAGGCCCTTCCAGGGGACCGACTACGAGCAGTACTTC
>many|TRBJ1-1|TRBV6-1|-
CASSEDIYEAFF
TGTGCCAGCAGTGAAGACATTTATGAAGCTTTCTTT
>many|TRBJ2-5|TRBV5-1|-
CASSVSGTAKETQYF
TGCGCCAGCAGCGTGTCCGGGACGGCCAAAGAGACCCAGTACTTC
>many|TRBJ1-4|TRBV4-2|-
CASSQDGDGNEKLFF
TGTGCCAGCAGCCAAGATGGGGACGGGAATGAAAAACTGTTTTTT
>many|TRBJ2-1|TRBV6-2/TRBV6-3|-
CASSYSMLRYEQFF
TGTGCCAGCAGTTACTCGATGTTGAGATATGAGCAGTTCTTC
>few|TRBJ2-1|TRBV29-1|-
CSVAGQVERENSNEQFF
TGCAGCGTTGCCGGACAGGTGGAGCGGGAGAATAGCAATGAGCAGTTCTTC
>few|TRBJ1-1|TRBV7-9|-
CASRSQGWNTEAFF
TGTGCCAGCAGGTCGCAGGGATGGAACACTGAAGCTTTCTTT
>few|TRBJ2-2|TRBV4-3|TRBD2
CASSPYPGLEAGELFF
TGCGCCAGCAGCCCGTATCCGGGACTAGAGGCCGGGGAGCTGTTTTTT
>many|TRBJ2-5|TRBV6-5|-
CASSYGDQGSQYF
TGTGCCAGCAGTTACGGGGACCAGGGATCCCAGTACTTC
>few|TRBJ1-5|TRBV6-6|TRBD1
CASCQGTGNQPQHF
TGTGCCAGCTGCCAGGGGACAGGCAATCAGCCCCAGCATTTT
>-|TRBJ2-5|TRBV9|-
CASSVDGTPGETQYF
TGTGCCAGCAGCGTAGATGGGACGCCCGGAGAGACCCAGTACTTC
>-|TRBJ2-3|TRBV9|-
CASSVVGSRGGTQYF
TGTGCCAGCAGCGTAGTCGGTAGCAGGGGGGGTACGCAGTATTTT
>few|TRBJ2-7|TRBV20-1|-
CSARDLGGLDEQYF
TGCAGTGCTAGAGATCTCGGGGGTCTGGACGAGCAGTACTTC
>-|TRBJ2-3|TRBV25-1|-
CASSESQRLNTDTQYF
TGTGCCAGCAGTGAATCTCAGCGGTTGAACACAGATACGCAGTATTTT
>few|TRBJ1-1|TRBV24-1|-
CATSERTFGTEAFF
TGTGCCACCAGTGAGCGGACATTTGGCACTGAAGCTTTCTTT
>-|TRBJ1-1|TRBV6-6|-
CASTWGGVGNTEAFF
TGTGCCAGCACTTGGGGGGGGGTAGGGAACACTGAAGCTTTCTTT
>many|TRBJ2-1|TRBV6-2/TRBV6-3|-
CASSSPRGRVYYEQFF
TGTGCCAGCAGTTCCCCCAGGGGCAGGGTGTACTATGAGCAGTTCTTC
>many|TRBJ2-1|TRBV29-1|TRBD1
CSGGQAYEQFF
TGCAGCGGTGGACAGGCCTATGAGCAGTTCTTC
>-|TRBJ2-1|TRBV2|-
CASRDRPAYNEQFF
TGTGCCAGCAGGGATAGACCCGCCTACAATGAGCAGTTCTTC
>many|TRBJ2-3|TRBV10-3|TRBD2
CAISETSGGTDTQYF
TGTGCCATCAGTGAAACTAGCGGGGGAACAGATACGCAGTATTTT
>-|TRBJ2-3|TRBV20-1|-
CSARRGLLRGTDTQYF
TGCAGTGCTAGGAGGGGATTGCTAAGGGGCACAGATACGCAGTATTTT
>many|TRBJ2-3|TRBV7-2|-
CASSFERTETDTQYF
TGTGCCAGCAGCTTTGAGCGGACGGAGACAGATACGCAGTATTTT
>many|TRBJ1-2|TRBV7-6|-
CASSLGGTAMYGYTF
TGTGCCAGCAGCTTAGGAGGGACGGCGATGTATGGCTACACCTTC